This T cell receptor beta chain was recovered during a study of T cells in Graves' hyperthyroidism and ophthalmopathy. Researchers amplified the TCR beta CDR3 regions from RNA transcripts. The primer set for the first-round RT-PCR of the TCR CDR3 was HTBI. Each CDR3 protein gets one entry after TCRdb re-called the multiplex PCR reads with MiXCR. The sample shows about 360,000 distinct CDR3 sequences, approximately 15% of them seen only once. The V gene lost 5 bases and the J gene lost 2 bases, with 13 bases spanning the gap. The CDR3 covers 14 residues. CDR1 SGHTA and CDR2 FQGTGA come from the germline V gene.

The receptor was isolated from a man aged 25 to 40 with Graves' hyperthyroidism that later progressed to Graves' ophthalmopathy. This sequence joins TRBV7-3 and TRBJ2-7; possible D gene TRBD1, 6 bases. The sample taken for sequencing was blood. CDR3 in DNA: TGTGCCAGCAGCCCCGAAGGACAGCCCTACGAGCAGTACTTC. Translating gives CASSPEGQPYEQYF.